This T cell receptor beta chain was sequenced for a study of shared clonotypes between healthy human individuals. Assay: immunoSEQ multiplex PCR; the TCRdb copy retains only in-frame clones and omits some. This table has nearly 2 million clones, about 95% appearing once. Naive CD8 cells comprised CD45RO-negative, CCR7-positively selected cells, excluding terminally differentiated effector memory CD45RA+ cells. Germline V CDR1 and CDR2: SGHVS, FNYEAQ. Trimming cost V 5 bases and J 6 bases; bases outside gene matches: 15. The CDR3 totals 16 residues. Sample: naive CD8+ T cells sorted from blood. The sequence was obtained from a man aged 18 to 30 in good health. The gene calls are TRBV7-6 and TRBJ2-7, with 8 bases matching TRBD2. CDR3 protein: CASSASPGLGSAEQYF. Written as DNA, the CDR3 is TGTGCCAGCAGCGCATCCCCGGGACTAGGTTCTGCCGAGCAGTACTTC.